These 14 T cell receptor beta chains came from one sample sequenced in a study of spatial heterogeneity in lung cancer. MiXCR, run by TCRdb on the 5' RACE reads, gives a single entry per CDR3 protein. This sample has around 60,000 distinct CDR3 sequences, with about 8% found just once. Time point defined: sample taken at primary tumor resection. From tumor, nontumor lung or frozen PBMC, whole RNA was taken unsorted for sequencing. The specimen comprised PBMCs, sampled at surgery. The receptors come from a female donor with early-stage non-small cell lung cancer.

This clonotype appeared many times. The rearrangement joins TRBV3-1 to TRBJ1-1, with D possibly TRBD1 on 5 matching bases. Germline V gene data show CDR1 as LGHDT and CDR2 as YNNKEL (reference sequence). This CDR3 spans 13 amino acids. Trimming shortened V by 4 bases and J by 0 bases, and 6 bases separated the two germline ends. The CDR3 coding sequence is TGTGCCAGCAGCCTGACAGTGAACACTGAAGCTTTCTTT. This sequence encodes CASSLTVNTEAFF.

This clonotype was detected ten times or more. The chain has TRBV20-1 and TRBJ1-5; TRBD1 aligns across 9 bases. Germline V gene lookup returns CDR1 DFQATT and CDR2 SNEGSKA (reference sequence). Germline trimming cut 0 bases from V and 6 bases from J; bases unmatched to any gene: 3. The CDR3 extends over 14 amino acids. CDR3: CSARDHRGLQPQHF. CDR3 DNA: TGCAGTGCTAGAGATCACAGGGGGCTTCAGCCCCAGCATTTT.

The chain uses TRBV6-5 and TRBJ2-3; TRBD1 might be the D (6 bases). The V gene's germline CDR1 is MNHEY and CDR2 SVGAGI. V gave up 6 bases and J gave up 1 base, with 14 bases separating them. The CDR3 loop spans 15 amino acids. The CDR3 DNA follows: TGTGCCAGCAGCCCACAGGGTCGGGGCACAGATACGCAGTATTTT. Translating gives CASSPQGRGTDTQYF.

The chain carries TRBV18 and TRBJ1-4; D unclear. The germline gives CDR1 KGHSH, CDR2 LQKENI. V shed 4 bases and J shed 2 bases, with 14 bases lying between them. This CDR3 region has 16 residues. As DNA, the CDR3 is TGTGCCAGCTCACTCCAGGCGGCCCAGACTAATGAAAAACTGTTTTTT. Translation: CASSLQAAQTNEKLFF.

The chain couples TRBV11-2 to TRBJ2-5, with D possibly matching TRBD1 (5 bases). Germline values: CDR1 SGHAT, CDR2 FQNNGV. The CDR3 is 13 amino acids. Deletions cut 5 bases from V and 4 bases from J, with 11 bases between. CDR3 bases: TGTGCCAGCAGCCAGGGTTCGGGAGAGACCCAGTACTTC. This sequence encodes CASSQGSGETQYF.

V usage is TRBV20-1 and J usage is TRBJ2-5, with 9 bases identical to TRBD2. The CDR3 has 16 amino acids. The germline CDR1 and CDR2 sequences are DFQATT and SNEGSKA (reference sequence). Trimming removed 3 bases from V and 5 bases from J; junction bases left unmatched: 13. The CDR3 nucleotides are TGCAGTGCTAGTCCCGCCCGGCGGGGGGGCCGGGAGACCCAGTACTTC. Translated: CSASPARRGGRETQYF.

In this sample, this clonotype turned up many times. J is TRBJ1-1 and V is TRBV18, with unresolved D. V was shortened by 2 bases and J by 3 bases, with 10 bases between the two germline ends. The CDR3 consists of 14 residues. The germline gives CDR1 KGHSH, CDR2 LQKENI. The CDR3 region is CASSPGMRDTEAFF. The CDR3 nucleotides read TGTGCCAGCTCACCAGGCATGAGGGACACTGAAGCTTTCTTT.

The rearrangement uses TRBV20-1 and TRBJ2-2, with 12 nucleotides matching TRBD1. Germline CDR1 is DFQATT and CDR2 is SNEGSKA (reference sequence). The V and J ends lost 6 bases and 6 bases, in that order; junction bases with no gene match: 8. The CDR3 totals 15 residues. The CDR3: CSALRGQGASGELFF. CDR3 DNA: TGCAGTGCCCTCCGGGGACAGGGGGCCTCCGGGGAGCTGTTTTTT.

This clonotype appeared many times. The CDR3 loop reads CASRVKPGLASPGELFF. The CDR3 DNA sequence: TGTGCCAGCAGGGTTAAACCGGGACTAGCGTCCCCCGGGGAGCTGTTTTTT. The chain is built from TRBV6-5 and TRBJ2-2; the match to TRBD2 covers 10 bases. CDR1 is MNHEY and CDR2 is SVGAGI in the germline V gene. The V gene end was trimmed by 6 bases and the J gene end by 6 bases; junction bases not matched to a gene: 13. The CDR3 extends over 17 amino acids.

This clonotype ranks as medium-sized. This sequence joins TRBV28 and TRBJ1-1; no clear D gene. CDR1 and CDR2 (germline): MDHEN, SYDVKM. The CDR3 length is 16 residues. V was pared by 6 bases and J by 0 bases, with 17 bases between. The CDR3, as DNA: TGTGCCAGCAGGGCAGCGGGCGGACTAATGAACACTGAAGCTTTCTTT. Amino acid sequence: CASRAAGGLMNTEAFF.

This sequence joins TRBV20-1 and TRBJ2-5; 10 bases are a match to TRBD2. Germline V CDR1 and CDR2: DFQATT, SNEGSKA (reference sequence). With 2 bases clipped from V and 4 bases from J, the junction kept 10 bases outside the gene matches. The CDR3 has 16 amino acids. The CDR3 reads CSARRSPAGGTETQYF. The CDR3 DNA reads TGCAGTGCTAGAAGGTCCCCAGCGGGAGGGACAGAGACCCAGTACTTC.

This clonotype was seen many times. This sequence joins TRBV24-1 and TRBJ1-1; 8 bases agree with TRBD1. Germline values: CDR1 KGHDR, CDR2 SFDVKD. V shed 7 bases and J 5 bases; nucleotides not matched to a gene: 5. This CDR3 comprises 13 residues. The CDR3 DNA is TGTGCCACCAGCAGGGGGCTGGGGACTGAAGCTTTCTTT. The encoded protein is CATSRGLGTEAFF.

V is TRBV14 and J is TRBJ1-1, with D tentatively TRBD1 (5 bases). Trimming took off 8 bases at V and 3 bases at J, with 13 bases between the two ends. The CDR3 loop spans 13 amino acids. CDR1 SGHDN and CDR2 FVKESK come from the germline V gene. The CDR3 DNA reads TGTGCCAGCGGTTCAGCGGGGGACACTGAAGCTTTCTTT. This sequence encodes CASGSAGDTEAFF.

V is TRBV29-1 and J is TRBJ1-1; D unresolved. The germline CDR1 and CDR2 sequences are SQVTM and ANQGSEA. The V and J ends lost 7 bases and 4 bases respectively, with 13 bases between them. The CDR3 runs to 12 residues. CDR3 sequence: CSGDPGGTEAFF. As DNA, the CDR3 is TGCAGCGGAGACCCGGGCGGCACTGAAGCTTTCTTT.